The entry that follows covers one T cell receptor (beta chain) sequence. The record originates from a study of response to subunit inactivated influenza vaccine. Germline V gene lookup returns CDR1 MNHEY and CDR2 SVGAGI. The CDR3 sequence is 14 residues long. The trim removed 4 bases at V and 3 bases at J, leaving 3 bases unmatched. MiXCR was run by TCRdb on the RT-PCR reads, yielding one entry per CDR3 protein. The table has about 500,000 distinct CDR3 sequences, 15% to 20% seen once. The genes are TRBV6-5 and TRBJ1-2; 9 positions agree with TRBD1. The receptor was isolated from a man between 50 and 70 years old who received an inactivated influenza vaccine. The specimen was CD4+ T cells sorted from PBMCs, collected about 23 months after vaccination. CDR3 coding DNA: TGTGCCAGCAGTTCACAGGGGGCATACTATGGCTACACCTTC. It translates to CASSSQGAYYGYTF.